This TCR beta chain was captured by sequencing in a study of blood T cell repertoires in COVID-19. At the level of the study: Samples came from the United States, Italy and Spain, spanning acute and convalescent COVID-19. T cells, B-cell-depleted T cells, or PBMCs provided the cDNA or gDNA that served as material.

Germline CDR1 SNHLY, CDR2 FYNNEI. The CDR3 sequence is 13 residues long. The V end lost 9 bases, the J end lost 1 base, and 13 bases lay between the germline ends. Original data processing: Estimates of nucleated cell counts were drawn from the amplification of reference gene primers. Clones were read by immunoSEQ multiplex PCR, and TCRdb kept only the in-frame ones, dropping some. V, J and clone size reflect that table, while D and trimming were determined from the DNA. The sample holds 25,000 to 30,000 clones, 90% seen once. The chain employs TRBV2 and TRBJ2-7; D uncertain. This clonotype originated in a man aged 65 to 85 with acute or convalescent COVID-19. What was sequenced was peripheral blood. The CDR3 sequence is CASRVDSSYEQYF. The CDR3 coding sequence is TGTGCCAGTCGGGTCGACTCGTCCTACGAGCAGTACTTC.